What follows are 15 T cell receptor beta chains derived from one specimen sequenced in a study of radiotherapy plus CTLA-4 blockade in lung cancer. Sequenced by immunoSEQ multiplex PCR; TCRdb stores in-frame clones only, minus some. The sample records 110,000 or so clones, approximately 80% being singletons. The sample consisted of peripheral blood, taken from a patient treated with radiotherapy plus ipilimumab. The source is a human donor with non-small cell lung cancer who had a partial response to radiotherapy plus ipilimumab.

The sample holds one count of this clone. The rearrangement joins TRBV28 to TRBJ2-3; 10 bases match TRBD2. Germline trimming cut 4 bases from V and 0 bases from J; bases unmatched to any gene: 7. The CDR3 is 17 amino acids. Germline CDR1 MDHEN, CDR2 SYDVKM. CDR3 DNA sequence: TGTGCCAGCAGTTCAATTACTAGCGGGACTAGCACAGATACGCAGTATTTT. Amino acids: CASSSITSGTSTDTQYF.

This chain connects TRBV29-1 to TRBJ2-5; possibly TRBD1 for D (5 bases). V was trimmed by 7 bases and J by 8 bases, leaving 20 bases between them. This CDR3 is 13 amino acids long. Germline assignment: CDR1 SQVTM and CDR2 ANQGSEA. CDR3 loop: CSAALVGPDTQYF. The CDR3 DNA follows: TGCAGCGCCGCCCTGGTGGGGCCCGATACCCAGTACTTC.

The chain uses TRBV5-6 and TRBJ2-3, with a possible D match to TRBD2 (6 bases). Trimming took 5 bases from V and 2 from J, leaving 18 bases between them. There are 16 residues in the CDR3. Germline V CDR1 and CDR2: SGHDT, YYEEEE. The CDR3 region is CASREEGRTFTDTQYF. The CDR3 region has the DNA TGTGCCAGCAGAGAGGAGGGCCGGACTTTCACAGATACGCAGTATTTT.

The chain carries TRBV4-1 and TRBJ2-7; D not resolved. Trimming pared 0 bases from V and 2 bases from J, leaving 14 bases between. CDR1 is MGHRA and CDR2 is YSYEKL in the germline V gene. The CDR3 extends over 16 amino acids. The CDR3, as DNA: TGCGCCAGCAGCCAAGAATTCTTTACGCTAGCCTACGAGCAGTACTTC. Its protein is CASSQEFFTLAYEQYF.

The chain combines TRBV27 with TRBJ2-1, with TRBD2 matching 12 bases. Per germline, CDR1 MNHEY and CDR2 SMNVEV (reference sequence). The CDR3 has 17 residues. With 2 bases clipped from V and 3 bases from J, the junction kept 5 bases outside the gene matches. CDR3 sequence: CASSLRLAGDVYNEQFF. CDR3 sequence (DNA): TGTGCCAGCAGTTTACGACTAGCGGGAGATGTCTACAATGAGCAGTTCTTC.

The chain uses TRBV7-8 and TRBJ2-4; possibly TRBD2 for D (5 bases). Germline CDR1 and CDR2: SGHVS and FQNEAQ. The CDR3 has 13 amino acids. V lost 2 bases and J lost 8, with 10 bases in between. CDR3 loop: CASSLNLADIQYF. In DNA, the CDR3 is TGTGCCAGCAGCTTAAATCTAGCAGACATTCAGTACTTC.

The chain uses TRBV10-3 and TRBJ2-3, with D possibly TRBD2 on 6 matching bases. The CDR3 length is 16 residues. Germline-derived CDR1 and CDR2 are ENHRY and SYGVKD. V was pared by 1 base and J by 1 base, with 12 bases between. The CDR3 here is CAISEWGRGGTDTQYF. CDR3 nucleotide sequence: TGTGCCATCAGTGAGTGGGGTCGCGGGGGCACAGATACGCAGTATTTT.

The chain links TRBV5-1 to TRBJ2-1, with TRBD2 matching 10 bases. Germline V lookup: CDR1 SGHRS, CDR2 YFSETQ. The CDR3 is made up of 16 amino acids. The J segment lost 4 bases and the V segment lost 4 bases, leaving 8 bases of the junction unmatched. As DNA, the CDR3 is TGCGCCAGCAGCCGGACTAGCGGAGCATCTTACAATGAGCAGTTCTTC. It yields the protein CASSRTSGASYNEQFF.

CDR3 nucleotides: TGTGCCAGCAGCTTAGCTAGCGCTCCGTACAATGAGCAGTTCTTC. Amino acids: CASSLASAPYNEQFF. V gene TRBV7-2 combines with J gene TRBJ2-1; possibly TRBD2 for D (5 bases). The V end lost 0 bases, the J end lost 4 bases, and 10 bases lay between the germline ends. The CDR3 totals 15 residues. Germline V gene sequence: CDR1 SGHTA, CDR2 FQGNSA.

The chain has TRBV30 and TRBJ2-6; 8 bases map to TRBD1. CDR1 and CDR2 (germline): GTSNPN, SVGIG (reference sequence). V trimming: 2 bases; J trimming: 1 base; junction bases outside the gene matches: 7. The CDR3 covers 17 residues. CDR3 bases: TGTGCCTGGAGTAGGGGCAGGGGGCGTTCTGGGGCCAACGTCCTGACTTTC. Encoded protein: CAWSRGRGRSGANVLTF.

As for this clone: One junction end disagrees with the germline gene, perhaps due to a read error. The V gene is TRBV7-2, the J gene TRBJ1-1; a possible D gene is TRBD1 (5 bases). CDR3 size: 12 residues. CDR1 and CDR2 from the germline V gene are SGHTA and FQGNSA. CDR3 sequence: CASTLTGHEAFF. The CDR3 nucleotides are TGTGCCAGCACCTTAACAGGACATGAAGCTTTCTTT.

This clone was picked up a small number of times. This chain's CDR3 is CASSETGRSNQPQHF. In nucleotides, the CDR3 is TGTGCCAGTAGTGAGACAGGGCGGAGCAATCAGCCCCAGCATTTT. J is TRBJ1-5 and V is TRBV19; 7 bases match TRBD1. The V and J ends lost 5 bases and 1 base, in that order; junction bases with no gene match: 5. The CDR3 has 15 amino acids. The V gene's germline CDR1 is LNHDA and CDR2 SQIVND (reference sequence).

The chain combines TRBV6-4 with TRBJ2-1; 12 nucleotides match TRBD2. Trimming took 5 bases from V and 8 from J; bases not matched to a gene: 1. This CDR3 contains 13 residues. The V gene's germline CDR1 is MRHNA and CDR2 SNTAGT. The CDR3 loop is CASSRTSGDEQFF. As DNA, the CDR3 is TGTGCCAGCAGTAGGACTAGCGGGGATGAGCAGTTCTTC.

The chain has TRBV18 and TRBJ2-1; D gene uncertain. The CDR3 totals 16 residues. V lost 2 bases to trimming and J lost 0 bases, with 11 bases between them. From germline, CDR1 is KGHSH and CDR2 LQKENI. The DNA of the CDR3 is TGTGCCAGCTCACCAAACCCTCGGTTCTCCTACAATGAGCAGTTCTTC. Its translation is CASSPNPRFSYNEQFF.

The chain couples TRBV9 to TRBJ2-5; TRBD2 agrees at 7 bases. The CDR3 loop spans 16 amino acids. The ends lost 3 bases at V and 9 bases at J; junction bases unmatched: 17. Germline V CDR1 and CDR2: SGDLS, YYNGEE. The CDR3: CASSASGGRAREAQYF. In DNA form, the CDR3 reads TGTGCCAGCAGCGCCTCGGGCGGGAGAGCCAGGGAGGCCCAGTACTTC.